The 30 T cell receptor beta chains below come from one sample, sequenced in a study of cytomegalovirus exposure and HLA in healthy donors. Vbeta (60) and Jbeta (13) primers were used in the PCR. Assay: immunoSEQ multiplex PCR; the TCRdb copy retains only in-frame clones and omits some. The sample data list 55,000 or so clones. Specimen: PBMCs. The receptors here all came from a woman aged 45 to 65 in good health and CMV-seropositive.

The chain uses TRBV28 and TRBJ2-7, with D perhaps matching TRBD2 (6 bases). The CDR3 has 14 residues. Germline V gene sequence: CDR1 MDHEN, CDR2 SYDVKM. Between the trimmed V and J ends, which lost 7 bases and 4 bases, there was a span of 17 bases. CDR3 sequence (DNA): TGTGCCAGCACTTTCGGGAGAAGGACGTACGAGCAGTACTTC. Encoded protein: CASTFGRRTYEQYF.

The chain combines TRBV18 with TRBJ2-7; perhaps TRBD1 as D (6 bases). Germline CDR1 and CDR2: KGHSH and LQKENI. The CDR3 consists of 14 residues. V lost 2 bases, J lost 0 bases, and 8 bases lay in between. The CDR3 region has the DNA TGTGCCAGCTCACCAGGACAGAGCTCCTACGAGCAGTACTTC. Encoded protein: CASSPGQSSYEQYF.

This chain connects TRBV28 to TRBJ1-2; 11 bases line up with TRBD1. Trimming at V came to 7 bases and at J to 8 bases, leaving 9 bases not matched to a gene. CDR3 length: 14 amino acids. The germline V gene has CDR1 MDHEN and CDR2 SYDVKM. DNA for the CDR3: TGTGCCAGCAACTACGGACAGGGGGCTTGGGGCTACACCTTC. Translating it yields CASNYGQGAWGYTF.

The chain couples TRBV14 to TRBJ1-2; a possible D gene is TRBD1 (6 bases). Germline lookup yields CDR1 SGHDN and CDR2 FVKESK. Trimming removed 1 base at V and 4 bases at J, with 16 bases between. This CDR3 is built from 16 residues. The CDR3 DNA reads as TGTGCCAGCAGCCAAGCGGTCCAGGGGCGCCCCTATGGCTACACCTTC. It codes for CASSQAVQGRPYGYTF.

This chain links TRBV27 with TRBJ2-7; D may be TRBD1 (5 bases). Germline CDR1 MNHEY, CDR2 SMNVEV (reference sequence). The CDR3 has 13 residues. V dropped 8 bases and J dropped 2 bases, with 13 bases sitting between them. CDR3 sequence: CASAQATTYEQYF. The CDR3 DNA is TGTGCCAGCGCACAGGCTACTACCTACGAGCAGTACTTC.

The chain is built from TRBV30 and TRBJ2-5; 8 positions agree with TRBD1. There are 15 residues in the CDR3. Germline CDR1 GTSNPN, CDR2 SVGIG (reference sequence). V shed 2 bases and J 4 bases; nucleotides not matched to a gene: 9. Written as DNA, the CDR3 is TGTGCCTGGAGTTCCAACAGGGGGTATGGAGAGACCCAGTACTTC. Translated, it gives CAWSSNRGYGETQYF.

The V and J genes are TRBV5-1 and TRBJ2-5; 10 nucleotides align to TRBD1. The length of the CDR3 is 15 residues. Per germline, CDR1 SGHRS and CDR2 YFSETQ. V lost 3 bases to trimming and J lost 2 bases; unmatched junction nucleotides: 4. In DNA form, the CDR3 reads TGCGCCAGCAGCTGGACGGGACAGGGGCAAGAGACCCAGTACTTC. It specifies CASSWTGQGQETQYF. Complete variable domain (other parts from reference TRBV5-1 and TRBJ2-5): KAGVTQTPRYLIKTRGQQVTLSCSPISGHRSVSWYQQTPGQGLQFLFEYFSETQRNKGNFPGRFSGRQFSNSRSEMNVSTLELGDSALYLCASSWTGQGQETQYFGPGTRLLVL.

The CDR3 protein is CASSHVQGSFNEQYF. CDR3 in DNA: TGCGCCAGCAGCCATGTACAGGGGAGCTTTAACGAGCAGTACTTC. The chain combines TRBV4-1 with TRBJ2-7; 7 bases line up with TRBD1. The CDR3 is 15 amino acids. Trimming cost V 3 bases and J 5 bases; bases outside gene matches: 10. Germline V lookup: CDR1 MGHRA, CDR2 YSYEKL.

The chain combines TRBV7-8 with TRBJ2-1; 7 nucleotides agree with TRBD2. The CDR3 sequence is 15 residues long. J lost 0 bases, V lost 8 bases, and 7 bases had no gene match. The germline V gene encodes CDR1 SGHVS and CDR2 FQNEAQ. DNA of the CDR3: TGTGCCAGCCAGGGAGGGACCAGCTCCTACAATGAGCAGTTCTTC. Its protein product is CASQGGTSSYNEQFF.

The CDR3 sequence is CASSLGGQINQPQHF. The CDR3 DNA sequence: TGTGCCAGCAGTTTAGGAGGACAGATCAATCAGCCCCAGCATTTT. The chain recombines TRBV27 with TRBJ1-5; a weak D match, TRBD1 (6 bases). Trimming stripped 2 bases from V and 3 bases from J, with 11 bases between. The CDR3 is 15 residues long. Germline values: CDR1 MNHEY, CDR2 SMNVEV (reference sequence).

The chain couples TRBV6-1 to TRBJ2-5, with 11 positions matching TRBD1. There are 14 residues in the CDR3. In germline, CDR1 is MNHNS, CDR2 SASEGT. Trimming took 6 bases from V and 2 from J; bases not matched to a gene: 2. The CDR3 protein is CASRRDRGQETQYF. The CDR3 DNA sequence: TGTGCCAGCAGGCGGGACAGGGGGCAAGAGACCCAGTACTTC.

CDR3 bases: TGTGCCAGCAGCCCTTCTAAGCAAGAGACCCAGTACTTC. Its protein product is CASSPSKQETQYF. The rearrangement uses TRBV11-2 and TRBJ2-5; D gene unclear. This CDR3 spans 13 amino acids. Germline loops: CDR1 SGHAT, CDR2 FQNNGV. V shed 5 bases and J shed 2 bases, with 9 bases lying between them.

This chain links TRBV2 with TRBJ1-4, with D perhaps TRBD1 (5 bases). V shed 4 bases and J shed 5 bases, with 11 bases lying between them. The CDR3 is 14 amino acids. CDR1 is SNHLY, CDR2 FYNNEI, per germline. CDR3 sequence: CASSVTDLNEKLFF. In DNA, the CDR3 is TGTGCCAGCAGTGTGACAGACCTCAATGAAAAACTGTTTTTT.

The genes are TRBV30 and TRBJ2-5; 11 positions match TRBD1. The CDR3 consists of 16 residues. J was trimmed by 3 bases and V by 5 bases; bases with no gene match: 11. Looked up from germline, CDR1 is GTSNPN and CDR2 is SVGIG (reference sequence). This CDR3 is CAWVVPRDRGKETQYF. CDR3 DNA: TGTGCCTGGGTGGTCCCTCGGGACAGGGGGAAAGAGACCCAGTACTTC. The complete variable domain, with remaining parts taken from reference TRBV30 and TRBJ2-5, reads SQTIHQWPATLVQPVGSPLSLECTVEGTSNPNLYWYRQAAGRGLQLLFYSVGIGQISSEVPQNLSASRPQDRQFILSSKKLLLSDSGFYLCAWVVPRDRGKETQYFGPGTRLLVL.

DNA for the CDR3: TGTGCCAGCAGTTTACGGTTTGACAGGGGTTATAAGTACACCGGGGAGCTGTTTTTT. Protein sequence: CASSLRFDRGYKYTGELFF. This chain links TRBV28 with TRBJ2-2, with TRBD1 identical over 8 bases. The germline gives CDR1 MDHEN, CDR2 SYDVKM. The trim removed 2 bases at V and 3 bases at J, leaving 14 bases unmatched. The length of the CDR3 is 19 residues.

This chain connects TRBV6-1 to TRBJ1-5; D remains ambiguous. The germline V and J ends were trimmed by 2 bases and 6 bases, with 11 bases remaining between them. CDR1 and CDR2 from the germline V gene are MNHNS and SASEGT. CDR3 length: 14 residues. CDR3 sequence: CASSEKPISQPQHF. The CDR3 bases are TGTGCCAGCAGTGAAAAGCCCATAAGTCAGCCCCAGCATTTT.

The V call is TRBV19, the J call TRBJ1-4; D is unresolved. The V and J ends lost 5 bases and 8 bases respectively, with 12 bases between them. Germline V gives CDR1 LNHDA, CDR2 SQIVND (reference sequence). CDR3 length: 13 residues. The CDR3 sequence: CASSSYTREKLFF. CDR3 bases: TGTGCCAGTAGTTCATATACGCGGGAAAAACTGTTTTTT.

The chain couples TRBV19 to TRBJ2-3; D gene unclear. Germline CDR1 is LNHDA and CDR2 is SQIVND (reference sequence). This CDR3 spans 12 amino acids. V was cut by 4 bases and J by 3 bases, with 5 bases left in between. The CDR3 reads CASSKQTDTQYF. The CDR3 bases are TGTGCCAGTAGTAAACAAACAGATACGCAGTATTTT.

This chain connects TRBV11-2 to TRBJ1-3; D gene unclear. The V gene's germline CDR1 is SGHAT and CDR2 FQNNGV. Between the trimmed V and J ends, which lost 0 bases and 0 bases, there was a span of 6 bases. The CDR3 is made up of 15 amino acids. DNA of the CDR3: TGTGCCAGCAGCTTAGAGGCTCCCTCTGGAAACACCATATATTTT. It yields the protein CASSLEAPSGNTIYF.

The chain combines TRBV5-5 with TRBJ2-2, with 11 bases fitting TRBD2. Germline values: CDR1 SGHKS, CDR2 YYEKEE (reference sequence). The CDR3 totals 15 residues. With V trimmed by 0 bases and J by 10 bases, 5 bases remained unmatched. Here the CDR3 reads CASSLGLAGMEELFF. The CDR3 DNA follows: TGTGCCAGCAGCTTGGGACTAGCGGGGATGGAGGAGCTGTTTTTT.

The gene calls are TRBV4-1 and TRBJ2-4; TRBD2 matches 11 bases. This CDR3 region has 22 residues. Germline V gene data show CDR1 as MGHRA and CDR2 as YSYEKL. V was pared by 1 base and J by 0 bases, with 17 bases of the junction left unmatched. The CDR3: CASSQVTIGLAGGTIAKNIQYF. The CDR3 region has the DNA TGCGCCAGCAGCCAAGTCACAATTGGGTTAGCGGGGGGGACGATAGCCAAAAACATTCAGTACTTC.

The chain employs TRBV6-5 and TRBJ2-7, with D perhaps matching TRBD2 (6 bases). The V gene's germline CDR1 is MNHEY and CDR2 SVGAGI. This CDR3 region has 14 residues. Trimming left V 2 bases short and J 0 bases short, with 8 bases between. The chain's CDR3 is CASSYRGNSYEQYF. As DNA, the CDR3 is TGTGCCAGCAGTTACCGGGGGAACTCCTACGAGCAGTACTTC.

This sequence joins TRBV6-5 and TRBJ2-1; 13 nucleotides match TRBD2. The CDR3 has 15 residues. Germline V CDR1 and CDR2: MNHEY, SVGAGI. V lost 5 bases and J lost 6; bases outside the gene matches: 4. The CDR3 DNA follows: TGTGCCAGCAGTCACGGGACTAGCGGGGCCAATGAGCAGTTCTTC. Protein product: CASSHGTSGANEQFF.

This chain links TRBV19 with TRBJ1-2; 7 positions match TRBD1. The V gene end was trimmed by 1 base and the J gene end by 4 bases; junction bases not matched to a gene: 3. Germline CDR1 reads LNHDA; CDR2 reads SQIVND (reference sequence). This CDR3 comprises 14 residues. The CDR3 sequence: CASSIVGGGYGYTF. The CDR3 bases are TGTGCCAGTAGTATAGTAGGGGGCGGCTATGGCTACACCTTC. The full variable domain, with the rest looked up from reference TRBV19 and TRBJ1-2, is DGGITQSPKYLFRKEGQNVTLSCEQNLNHDAMYWYRQDPGQGLRLIYYSQIVNDFQKGDIAEGYSVSREKKESFPLTVTSAQKNPTAFYLCASSIVGGGYGYTFGSGTRLTVV.

In DNA, the CDR3 is TGTGCCAGCAGGGGACACGTGGATGTGTCTCTTGGCTACACCTTC. Encoded protein: CASRGHVDVSLGYTF. The chain combines TRBV2 with TRBJ1-2; a possible D gene is TRBD1 (6 bases). CDR1 is SNHLY and CDR2 is FYNNEI in the germline V gene. Trimming removed 6 bases at V and 7 bases at J, with 21 bases between. The CDR3 totals 15 residues.

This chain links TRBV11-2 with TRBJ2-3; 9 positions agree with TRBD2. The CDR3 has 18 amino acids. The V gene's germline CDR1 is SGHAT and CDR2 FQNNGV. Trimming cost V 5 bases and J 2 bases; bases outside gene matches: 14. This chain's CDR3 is CASSPRRILAGVTDTQYF. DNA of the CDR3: TGTGCCAGCAGCCCCCGGCGGATCTTAGCGGGAGTCACAGATACGCAGTATTTT.

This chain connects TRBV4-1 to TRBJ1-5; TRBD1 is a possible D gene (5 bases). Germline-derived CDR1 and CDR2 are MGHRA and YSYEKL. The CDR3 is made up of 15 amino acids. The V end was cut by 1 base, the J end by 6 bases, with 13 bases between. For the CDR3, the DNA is TGCGCCAGCAGCCAAGTGGGCCGGGGGACTCAGCCCCAGCATTTT. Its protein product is CASSQVGRGTQPQHF.

The CDR3 DNA sequence: TGTGCCACCAGCAGAGATAACTCTGGGGCCAACGTCCTGACTTTC. The encoded protein is CATSRDNSGANVLTF. The chain employs TRBV15 and TRBJ2-6; D remains ambiguous. This CDR3 has 15 residues. Germline-derived CDR1 and CDR2 are LNHNV and YYDKDF (reference sequence). With 0 bases removed from V and 0 bases from J, the gap between germline ends came to 3 bases.

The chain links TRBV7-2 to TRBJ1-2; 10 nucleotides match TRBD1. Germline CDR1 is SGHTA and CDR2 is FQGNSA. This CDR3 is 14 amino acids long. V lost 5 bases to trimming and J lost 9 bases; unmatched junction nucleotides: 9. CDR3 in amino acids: CASSGTGTGVRYTF. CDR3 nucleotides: TGTGCCAGCAGCGGCACCGGGACAGGGGTACGCTACACCTTC.

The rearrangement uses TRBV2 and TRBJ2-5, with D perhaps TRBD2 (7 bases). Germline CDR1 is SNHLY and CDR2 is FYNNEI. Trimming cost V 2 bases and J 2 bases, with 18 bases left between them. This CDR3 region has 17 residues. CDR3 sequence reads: CASSESRGGRGQETQYF. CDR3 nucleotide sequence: TGTGCCAGCAGTGAATCGAGGGGGGGGCGAGGGCAAGAGACCCAGTACTTC.